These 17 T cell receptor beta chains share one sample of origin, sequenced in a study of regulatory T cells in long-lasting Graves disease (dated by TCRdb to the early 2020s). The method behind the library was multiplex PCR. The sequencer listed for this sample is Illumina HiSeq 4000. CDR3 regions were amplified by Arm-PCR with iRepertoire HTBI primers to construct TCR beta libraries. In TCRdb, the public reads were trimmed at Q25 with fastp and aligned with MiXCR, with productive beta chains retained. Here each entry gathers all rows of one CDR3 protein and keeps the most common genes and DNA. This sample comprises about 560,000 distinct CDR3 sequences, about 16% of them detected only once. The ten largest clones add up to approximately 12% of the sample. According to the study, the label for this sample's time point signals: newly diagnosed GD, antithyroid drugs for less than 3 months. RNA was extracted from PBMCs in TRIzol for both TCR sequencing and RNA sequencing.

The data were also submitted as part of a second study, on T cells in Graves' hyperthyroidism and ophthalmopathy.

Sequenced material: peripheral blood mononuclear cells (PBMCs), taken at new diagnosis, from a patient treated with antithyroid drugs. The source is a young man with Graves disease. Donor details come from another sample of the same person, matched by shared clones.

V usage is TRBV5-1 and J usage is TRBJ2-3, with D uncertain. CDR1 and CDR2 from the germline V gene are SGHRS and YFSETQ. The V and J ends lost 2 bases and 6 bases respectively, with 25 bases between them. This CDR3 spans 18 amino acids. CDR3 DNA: TGCGCCAGCAGCTTTGCCGAGGATTGGGGTGGTGCTGTGGATACGCAGTATTTT. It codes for CASSFAEDWGGAVDTQYF.

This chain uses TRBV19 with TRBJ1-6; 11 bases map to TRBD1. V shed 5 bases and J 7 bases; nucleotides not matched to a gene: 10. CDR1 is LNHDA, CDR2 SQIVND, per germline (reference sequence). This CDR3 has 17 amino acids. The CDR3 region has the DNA TGTGCCAGTAGTCTCGGACAGGGGGCTTTCGGAAATTCACCCCTCCACTTT. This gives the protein CASSLGQGAFGNSPLHF.

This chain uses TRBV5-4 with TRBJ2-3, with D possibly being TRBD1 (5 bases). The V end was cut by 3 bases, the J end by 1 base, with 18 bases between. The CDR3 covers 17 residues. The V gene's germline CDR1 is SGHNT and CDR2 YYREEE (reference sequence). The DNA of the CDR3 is TGTGCCAGCAGCTCCCAGGGCAGGCCCGGCCGCACAGATACGCAGTATTTT. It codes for CASSSQGRPGRTDTQYF.

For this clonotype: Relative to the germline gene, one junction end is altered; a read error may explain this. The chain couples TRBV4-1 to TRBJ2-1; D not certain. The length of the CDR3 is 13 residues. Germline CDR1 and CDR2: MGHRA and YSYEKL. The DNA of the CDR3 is TGTGCCAGCAGCCAAGTTATCGGCAATGAGCAGTTCTTC. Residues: CASSQVIGNEQFF.

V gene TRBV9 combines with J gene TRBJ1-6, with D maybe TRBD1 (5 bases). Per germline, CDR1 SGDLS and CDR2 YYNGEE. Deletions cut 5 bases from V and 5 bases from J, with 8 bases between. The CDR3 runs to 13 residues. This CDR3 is CASREGDNSPLHF. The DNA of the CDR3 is TGTGCCAGCAGGGAAGGGGATAATTCACCCCTCCACTTT.

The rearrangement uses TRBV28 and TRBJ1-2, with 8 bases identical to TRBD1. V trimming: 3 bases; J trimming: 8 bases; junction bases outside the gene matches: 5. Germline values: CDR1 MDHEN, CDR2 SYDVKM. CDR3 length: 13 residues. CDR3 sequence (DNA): TGTGCCAGCAGTTTCACCAGGGGGCAAGGCTACACCTTC. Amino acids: CASSFTRGQGYTF.

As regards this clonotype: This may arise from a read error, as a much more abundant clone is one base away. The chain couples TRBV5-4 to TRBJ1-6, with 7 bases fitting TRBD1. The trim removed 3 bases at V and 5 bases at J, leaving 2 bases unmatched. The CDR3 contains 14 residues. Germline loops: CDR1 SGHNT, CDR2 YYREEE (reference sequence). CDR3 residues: CASSSGTDNSPLHF. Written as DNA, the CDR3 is TGTGCCAGCAGCTCCGGGACAGATAATTCACCCCTCCACTTT.

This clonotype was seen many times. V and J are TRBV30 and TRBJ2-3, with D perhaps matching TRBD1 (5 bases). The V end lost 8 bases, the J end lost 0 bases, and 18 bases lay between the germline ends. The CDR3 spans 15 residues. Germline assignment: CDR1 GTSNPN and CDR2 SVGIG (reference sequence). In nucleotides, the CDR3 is TGTGCCAATGTTAGGAGACAGTCTAGCACAGATACGCAGTATTTT. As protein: CANVRRQSSTDTQYF. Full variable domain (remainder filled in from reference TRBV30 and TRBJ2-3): SQTIHQWPATLVQPVGSPLSLECTVEGTSNPNLYWYRQAAGRGLQLLFYSVGIGQISSEVPQNLSASRPQDRQFILSSKKLLLSDSGFYLCANVRRQSSTDTQYFGPGTRLTVL.

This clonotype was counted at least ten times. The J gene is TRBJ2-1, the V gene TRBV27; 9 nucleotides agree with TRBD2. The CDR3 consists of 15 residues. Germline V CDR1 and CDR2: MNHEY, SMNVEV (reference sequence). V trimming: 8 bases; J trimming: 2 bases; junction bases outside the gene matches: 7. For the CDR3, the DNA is TGTGCCAGCCGGGCGGGAGGGCCAGCCTACAATGAGCAGTTCTTC. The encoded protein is CASRAGGPAYNEQFF.

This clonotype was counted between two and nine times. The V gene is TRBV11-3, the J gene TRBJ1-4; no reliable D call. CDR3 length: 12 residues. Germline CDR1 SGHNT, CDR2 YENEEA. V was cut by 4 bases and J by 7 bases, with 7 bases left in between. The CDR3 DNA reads TGTGCCAGCAGCTCCCCAGGTGAAAAACTGTTTTTT. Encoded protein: CASSSPGEKLFF. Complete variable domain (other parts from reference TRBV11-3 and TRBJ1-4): EAGVVQSPRYKIIEKKQPVAFWCNPISGHNTLYWYLQNLGQGPELLIRYENEEAVDDSQLPKDRFSAERLKGVDSTLKIQPAELGDSAVYLCASSSPGEKLFFGSGTQLSVL.

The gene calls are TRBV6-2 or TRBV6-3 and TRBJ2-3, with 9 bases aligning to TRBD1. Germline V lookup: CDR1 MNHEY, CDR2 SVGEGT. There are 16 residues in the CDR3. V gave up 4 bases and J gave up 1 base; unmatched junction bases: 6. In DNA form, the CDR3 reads TGTGCCAGCAGTTCGCCTCGGGACAGGGGCACAGATACGCAGTATTTT. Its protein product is CASSSPRDRGTDTQYF.

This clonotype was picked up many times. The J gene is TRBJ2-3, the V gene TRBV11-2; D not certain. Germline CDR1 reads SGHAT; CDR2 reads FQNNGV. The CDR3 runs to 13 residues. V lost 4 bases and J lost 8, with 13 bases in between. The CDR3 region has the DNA TGTGCCAGCAGCTCAGGTCCCGACGGTACGCAGTATTTT. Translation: CASSSGPDGTQYF. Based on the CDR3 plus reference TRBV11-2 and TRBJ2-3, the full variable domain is EAGVAQSPRYKIIEKRQSVAFWCNPISGHATLYWYQQILGQGPKLLIQFQNNGVVDDSQLPKDRFSAERLKGVDSTLKIQPAKLEDSAVYLCASSSGPDGTQYFGPGTRLTVL.

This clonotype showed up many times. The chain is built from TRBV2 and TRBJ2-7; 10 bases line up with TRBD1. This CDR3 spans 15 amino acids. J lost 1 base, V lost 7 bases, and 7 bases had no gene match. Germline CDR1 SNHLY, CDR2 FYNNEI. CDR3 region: CASTLDRGRSYEQYF. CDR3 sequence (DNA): TGTGCCAGCACTCTGGACAGGGGGAGGTCCTACGAGCAGTACTTC.

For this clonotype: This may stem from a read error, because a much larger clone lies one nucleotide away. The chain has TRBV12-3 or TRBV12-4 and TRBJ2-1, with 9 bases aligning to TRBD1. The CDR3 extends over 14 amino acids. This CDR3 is CASNLPGQGGERFF. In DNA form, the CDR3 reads TGTGCCAGCAATCTGCCGGGACAGGGCGGTGAGCGGTTCTTC.

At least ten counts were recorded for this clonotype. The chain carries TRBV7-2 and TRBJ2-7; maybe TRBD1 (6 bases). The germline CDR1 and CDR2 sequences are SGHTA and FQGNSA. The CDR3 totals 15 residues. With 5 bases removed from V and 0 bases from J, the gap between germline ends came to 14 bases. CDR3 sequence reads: CASSMTGYPSYEQYF. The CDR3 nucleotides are TGTGCCAGCAGCATGACAGGCTATCCCTCCTACGAGCAGTACTTC.

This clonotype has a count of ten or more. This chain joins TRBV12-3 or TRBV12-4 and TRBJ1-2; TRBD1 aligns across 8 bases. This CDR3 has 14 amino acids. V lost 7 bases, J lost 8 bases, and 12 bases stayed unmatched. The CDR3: CASNEGQAVGGYTF. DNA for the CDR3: TGTGCCAGCAACGAGGGACAGGCAGTGGGGGGCTACACCTTC.

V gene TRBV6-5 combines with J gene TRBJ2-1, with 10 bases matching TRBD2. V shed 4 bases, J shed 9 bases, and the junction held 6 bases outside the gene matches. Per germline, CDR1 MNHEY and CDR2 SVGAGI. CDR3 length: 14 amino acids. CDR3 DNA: TGTGCCAGCAGTTCTACCGGGACTAGCGCTGAGCAGTTCTTC. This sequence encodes CASSSTGTSAEQFF.